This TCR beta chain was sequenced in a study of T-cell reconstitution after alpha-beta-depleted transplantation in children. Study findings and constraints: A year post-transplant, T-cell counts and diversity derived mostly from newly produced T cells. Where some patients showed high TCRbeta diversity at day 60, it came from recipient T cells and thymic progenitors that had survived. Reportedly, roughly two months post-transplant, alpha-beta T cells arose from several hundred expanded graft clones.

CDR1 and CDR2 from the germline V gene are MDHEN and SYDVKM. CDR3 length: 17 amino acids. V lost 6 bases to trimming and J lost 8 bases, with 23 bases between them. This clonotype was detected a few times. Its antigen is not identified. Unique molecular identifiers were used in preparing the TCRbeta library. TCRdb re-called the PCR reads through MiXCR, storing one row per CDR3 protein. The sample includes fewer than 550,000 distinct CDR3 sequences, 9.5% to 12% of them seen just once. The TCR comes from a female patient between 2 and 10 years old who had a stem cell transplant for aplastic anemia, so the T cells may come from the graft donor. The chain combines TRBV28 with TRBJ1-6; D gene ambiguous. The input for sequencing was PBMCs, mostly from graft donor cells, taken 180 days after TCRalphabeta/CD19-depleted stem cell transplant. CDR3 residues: CASSPTFKTGRHSPLHF. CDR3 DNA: TGTGCCAGCAGCCCAACTTTTAAGACCGGACGGCATTCACCCCTCCACTTT.